Below, one TCR beta chain is given with its context. Its antigen is unidentified. This record belongs to a study of regulatory T cells. Amplification used 52 TRBV primers and 13 TRBJ primers. The assay was immunoSEQ multiplex PCR, and TCRdb's table has in-frame clones only and misses some. The sample shows 25,000 to 35,000 clones, 85% to 95% of them seen only once. This CDR3 has 14 residues. Germline values: CDR1 KGHSH, CDR2 LQKENI. V lost 2 bases to trimming and J lost 13 bases; unmatched junction nucleotides: 11. Notes on the study in general: Hydrophobic residues at CDR3 positions 6 and 7 were enriched in conventional CD4+ T cells of CD3G-deficient patients.

The specimen was conventional CD4+ T cells sorted from blood. This sequence originates from a person between 18 and 35 years old with CD3G deficiency. V usage is TRBV18 and J usage is TRBJ1-5, with 7 positions matching TRBD1. CDR3 nucleotides: TGTGCCAGCTCACCATATCCCCGGGACAGCCTGCAGCATTTT. It encodes CASSPYPRDSLQHF.